Listed below are T cell receptor beta chains from one sample, sequenced in a study of blood T cell repertoires in COVID-19. This table comes from immunoSEQ multiplex PCR, and its TCRdb copy is limited to in-frame clones, with some not included. The sample yields more than 300,000 clones, 80% to 90% seen once. Sequenced: peripheral blood. These receptors originate from a woman aged 50 to 65 with acute or convalescent COVID-19. The CDR3 runs from the conserved cysteine through the conserved F or W. Fields, in order: D gene, clone size, J gene, V gene, CDR3 protein, CDR3 DNA. The D gene is left open where the match is weak. Clone size is shown for a subset of rows, as once, few, many or a class of expanded clone.

.,.,TRBJ2-2,TRBV10-3,CAISESDFTGELFF,TGTGCCATCAGTGAGTCGGACTTCACCGGGGAGCTGTTTTTT
TRBD1,.,TRBJ2-7,TRBV5-1,CATSGQGEDEQYF,TGCGCCACCAGCGGACAGGGGGAGGACGAGCAGTACTTC
.,.,TRBJ2-5,TRBV18,CASSLQGNQETQYF,TGTGCCAGCTCCCTACAGGGAAACCAAGAGACCCAGTACTTC
TRBD2,.,TRBJ2-2,TRBV19,CASKKREGPTGELFF,TGTGCCAGTAAAAAGCGGGAGGGACCCACCGGGGAGCTGTTTTTT
.,.,TRBJ2-3,TRBV6-2/TRBV6-3,CASSYGQSTDTQYF,TGTGCCAGCAGTTACGGTCAGAGCACAGATACGCAGTATTTT
.,.,TRBJ1-1,TRBV7-2,CASSTAGSTEAFF,TGTGCCAGCAGCACGGCGGGTTCCACTGAAGCTTTCTTT
.,.,TRBJ1-4,TRBV12-3/TRBV12-4,CASSLNNEKLFF,TGTGCCAGCAGTTTAAACAACGAAAAACTGTTTTTT
.,once,TRBJ1-5,TRBV7-2,CASSLRSGMWDQPQHF,TGTGCCAGCAGCCTAAGGTCGGGGATGTGGGATCAGCCCCAGCATTTT
TRBD1,.,TRBJ1-5,TRBV10-2,CASRDDKKGGSQPQHF,TGCGCCAGCAGAGACGACAAAAAAGGGGGCAGCCAGCCCCAGCATTTT
.,.,TRBJ2-4,TRBV2,CASSEASERRYF,TGTGCCAGCAGTGAAGCAAGTGAGCGTCGGTACTTC
.,.,TRBJ1-2,TRBV12-3/TRBV12-4,CASSLQYGYTF,TGTGCCAGCAGTTTACAGTATGGCTACACCTTC
.,few,TRBJ2-3,TRBV2,CASSLRTGYLGSTDTQYF,TGTGCCAGCAGCTTACGAACGGGGTACCTAGGTAGCACAGATACGCAGTATTTT
TRBD2,.,TRBJ2-3,TRBV5-5,CASSSGTSGSDTQYF,TGTGCCAGCAGTTCCGGGACTAGCGGTTCAGATACGCAGTATTTT
TRBD2,.,TRBJ2-5,TRBV29-1,CSVPGTSRAGETQYF,TGCAGCGTTCCCGGGACTAGCCGGGCGGGCGAGACCCAGTACTTC